A selection of T cell receptor beta chains follows, all from one sample in a study of post-analysis software for immune sequencing data. Each CDR3 protein is one row after TCRdb ran MiXCR on the PCR reads. The sample lists about 770,000 distinct CDR3 sequences, 40% to 55% occurring once. The specimen sequenced was blood. Source of these receptors: a girl aged 5-17 years with multiple sclerosis. CDR3s include the opening cysteine and the closing phenylalanine or tryptophan. Each record gives: V gene, D gene, J gene, clone size, CDR3 protein, CDR3 DNA. The D gene is left open where the match is weak. Clone size is stated in some rows and not others, as once, few, many or a class when expanded.

>TRBV20-1|.|TRBJ2-7|.
CSARGRVYEQYF
TGCAGTGCTAGAGGGAGAGTCTACGAGCAGTACTTC
>TRBV20-1|.|TRBJ2-5|few
CSARRPTSSGQYF
TGCAGTGCTAGACGACCCACCTCATCGGGGCAGTACTTC
>TRBV27|.|TRBJ2-5|.
CASRGGGTQYF
TGTGCCAGCAGAGGGGGAGGGACCCAGTACTTC
>TRBV20-1|.|TRBJ1-2|.
CSTRDIGINYGYTF
TGCAGTACTAGAGATATAGGGATTAACTATGGCTACACCTTC
>TRBV6-2/TRBV6-3|TRBD1|TRBJ1-1|.
CASSSPPGQGTVMNTEAFF
TGTGCCAGCAGTTCTCCTCCGGGACAGGGAACGGTCATGAACACTGAAGCTTTCTTT
>TRBV29-1|.|TRBJ1-2|.
CSVEDLGYYGYTF
TGCAGCGTTGAAGATCTTGGGTACTATGGCTACACCTTC
>TRBV20-1|TRBD1|TRBJ2-7|few
CSASTKTGTGSDEQYF
TGCAGTGCTAGCACGAAAACCGGGACAGGGAGTGACGAGCAGTACTTC
>TRBV7-2|.|TRBJ2-1|.
CASSLAVAAYNEQFF
TGTGCCAGCAGTTTAGCGGTAGCGGCCTACAATGAGCAGTTCTTC
>TRBV6-1|TRBD2|TRBJ2-7|few
CASSTSNSGLAGYEQYF
TGTGCCAGCAGCACCTCAAACTCGGGACTAGCAGGCTACGAGCAGTACTTC
>TRBV15|TRBD2|TRBJ2-7|.
CATSRGLAGLSYEQYF
TGTGCCACCAGCAGAGGGCTAGCGGGACTGTCCTACGAGCAGTACTTC
>TRBV4-2|.|TRBJ1-2|few
CASSQPELRTYGYTF
TGTGCCAGCAGCCAACCCGAACTAAGGACCTATGGCTACACCTTC
>TRBV4-3|TRBD1|TRBJ2-7|.
CASSQSMGDRSYEQYF
TGCGCCAGCAGCCAATCCATGGGGGACAGGAGTTACGAGCAGTACTTC
>TRBV6-1|.|TRBJ2-1|.
CASSEDGSSYNEQFF
TGTGCCAGCAGTGAAGATGGCAGCTCCTACAATGAGCAGTTCTTC
>TRBV5-1|.|TRBJ1-2|.
CASSLGDVNADYGYTF
TGCGCCAGCAGCTTGGGGGACGTAAATGCGGACTATGGCTACACCTTC
>TRBV27|.|TRBJ2-6|.
CASSLLAPSSGANVLTF
TGTGCCAGCAGTTTGTTGGCGCCGAGCTCTGGGGCCAACGTCCTGACTTTC
>TRBV3-1|.|TRBJ2-7|few
CASSQAGIPYEQYF
TGTGCCAGCAGCCAAGCAGGGATCCCCTACGAGCAGTACTTC
>TRBV6-6|.|TRBJ1-1|few
CASSYRQASHTEAFF
TGTGCCAGCAGTTACCGACAGGCCAGTCACACTGAAGCTTTCTTT